A selection of T cell receptor beta chains follows, all from one sample in a study of CD8+CD57+ T cells in acquired aplastic anemia. MiXCR, applied by TCRdb to the reads, yields one record per CDR3 protein. This sample carries about 170,000 distinct CDR3 sequences, around 48% of them seen once, and the ten largest clones take 1.1%. The specimen was sorted CD4+, CD8+, or CD8+CD57+ T cells (not recorded which) from PBMCs. The receptors originated from a human donor with aplastic anemia. The CDR3 runs from the conserved cysteine through the conserved F or W. D genes are given only for firm matches. Clone size appears in some rows only: once, few, many, or a class for an expanded clone.

V gene,clone size,D gene,J gene,CDR3 protein,CDR3 DNA
TRBV10-3,many,-,TRBJ1-6,CANGHDRSLNNSPLHF,TGTGCCAATGGACACGACCGCTCATTGAATAATTCACCCCTCCACTTT
TRBV7-9,-,-,TRBJ2-7,CASTTGGVSYEQYF,TGTGCCAGCACCACTGGGGGTGTCTCCTACGAGCAGTACTTC
TRBV3-1,-,-,TRBJ2-5,CASSHLVGTQYF,TGTGCCAGCAGCCACTTGGTTGGGACCCAGTACTTC
TRBV4-1,-,TRBD1,TRBJ1-2,CASSQAPSTGHGYTF,TGCGCTAGCAGCCAAGCCCCCTCGACAGGGCATGGCTACACCTTC
TRBV25-1,-,TRBD1,TRBJ2-7,CASSEQGQGAREQYF,TGTGCCAGCAGTGAACAGGGACAGGGGGCGCGCGAGCAGTACTTC
TRBV20-1,many,-,TRBJ1-1,CSARERWWVLVNTEAFF,TGCAGTGCTAGAGAAAGGTGGTGGGTTTTAGTGAACACTGAAGCTTTCTTT
TRBV27,many,-,TRBJ1-2,CASSPTLRHGYTF,TGTGCCAGCAGTCCGACCCTGCGGCATGGCTACACCTTC
TRBV2,few,-,TRBJ1-5,CASSREIAETQHF,TGTGCCAGCAGTAGAGAGATCGCGGAGACCCAGCATTTT
TRBV6-1,many,TRBD1,TRBJ2-7,CASSRGTGGSYEQYF,TGTGCCAGCAGCCGGGGGACAGGAGGCTCCTACGAGCAGTACTTC
TRBV14,-,-,TRBJ2-2,CASSLTWGATNTGELFF,TGTGCCAGCAGCCTGACCTGGGGAGCAACGAACACCGGGGAGCTGTTTTTT
TRBV12-3/TRBV12-4,many,TRBD1,TRBJ2-7,CASRGVGQGDYEQYF,TGTGCCAGCAGGGGAGTGGGGCAGGGGGACTACGAGCAGTACTTC
TRBV15,-,-,TRBJ1-6,CATSEGYNSPLHF,TGTGCCACCAGCGAAGGGTATAATTCACCCCTCCACTTT
TRBV24-1,-,-,TRBJ2-1,CATSDLGAGSSYNEQFF,TGTGCCACCAGTGATTTGGGAGCGGGCTCCTCCTACAATGAGCAGTTCTTC
TRBV11-2,many,-,TRBJ2-5,CASMRTAGQPTVYF,TGTGCCAGCATGAGGACCGCGGGACAGCCCACGGTGTACTTC
TRBV10-2,few,TRBD1,TRBJ2-3,CASRRTGGVDTQYF,TGCGCCAGCAGGCGGACAGGGGGTGTAGATACGCAGTATTTT
TRBV15,few,TRBD1,TRBJ2-1,CATSRPGQGGNEQFF,TGTGCCACCAGCAGACCGGGACAGGGAGGAAATGAGCAGTTCTTC
TRBV25-1,-,-,TRBJ2-5,CASQLGEGRQETQYF,TGTGCCAGCCAACTCGGGGAAGGACGCCAAGAGACCCAGTACTTC
TRBV24-1,-,-,TRBJ2-5,CATSHPTRSETQYF,TGTGCCACCAGTCACCCGACTAGGAGTGAGACCCAGTACTTC
TRBV7-6,once,TRBD1,TRBJ2-7,CASSVDRGHERYF,TGTGCCAGCAGCGTCGACAGGGGCCACGAGCGGTACTTC
TRBV20-1,-,TRBD2,TRBJ2-7,CSANRLAGQYEQYF,TGCAGTGCTAACCGACTAGCGGGACAATACGAGCAGTACTTC
TRBV7-3,-,TRBD1,TRBJ2-5,CASSPGGETGAQETQYF,TGTGCCAGCAGCCCAGGCGGGGAGACAGGGGCCCAAGAGACCCAGTACTTC
TRBV6-6,many,-,TRBJ2-7,CASSYGGRDWSYEQYF,TGTGCCAGCAGTTACGGAGGCAGGGATTGGAGCTACGAGCAGTACTTC
TRBV29-1,many,TRBD1,TRBJ2-1,CSVGQGANNEQFF,TGCAGCGTTGGACAGGGGGCGAACAATGAGCAGTTCTTC
TRBV2,-,-,TRBJ1-2,CASSRSGGYGYTF,TGTGCCAGCAGCCGAAGCGGGGGCTATGGCTACACCTTC
TRBV9,many,TRBD1,TRBJ1-1,CASSETGVFTEAFF,TGTGCCAGCAGCGAAACAGGGGTATTCACTGAAGCTTTCTTT
TRBV10-3,many,-,TRBJ1-1,CAISEELPRGTEAFF,TGTGCCATCAGTGAGGAACTCCCTAGGGGGACTGAAGCTTTCTTT
TRBV7-8,-,TRBD1,TRBJ1-6,CASSTDRGNSPLHF,TGTGCCAGCAGCACGGACAGGGGTAATTCACCCCTCCACTTT
TRBV20-1,once,-,TRBJ2-7,CSAKDIASYEQYF,TGCAGTGCTAAGGACATAGCCTCCTACGAGCAGTACTTC
TRBV19,-,TRBD1,TRBJ1-4,CASRGQGYEKLFF,TGTGCCAGTCGGGGACAGGGTTATGAAAAACTGTTTTTT
TRBV20-1,-,TRBD2,TRBJ2-1,CSPASGRREQFF,TGCAGTCCTGCCAGCGGGAGGAGGGAGCAGTTCTTC
TRBV2,-,-,TRBJ2-7,CASSDWGSGANEQYF,TGTGCCAGCAGTGACTGGGGCTCTGGGGCCAACGAGCAGTACTTC
TRBV6-6,many,-,TRBJ2-7,CASSYVGAVSYEQYF,TGTGCCAGCAGTTACGTGGGGGCGGTCTCCTACGAGCAGTACTTC
TRBV2,-,-,TRBJ2-1,CASSEAGPNEQFF,TGTGCCAGCAGTGAGGCGGGGCCGAATGAGCAGTTCTTC
TRBV12-3/TRBV12-4,-,TRBD2,TRBJ2-5,CASSGELAGGQETQYF,TGTGCCAGCAGCGGCGAACTAGCGGGGGGACAAGAGACCCAGTACTTC
TRBV20-1,many,-,TRBJ1-4,CSARDQFGGEREKLFF,TGCAGTGCTAGAGATCAATTCGGGGGGGAGAGGGAAAAACTGTTTTTT
TRBV7-3,-,TRBD2,TRBJ2-1,CASSLVLGEGQFF,TGTGCCAGCAGCTTAGTGCTCGGGGAGGGGCAGTTCTTC
TRBV14,-,-,TRBJ1-2,CASSQVGPLGYTF,TGTGCCAGCAGCCAAGTTGGGCCACTTGGCTACACCTTC
TRBV5-1,many,-,TRBJ1-2,CASSFGSRQDPRGYTF,TGCGCCAGCAGCTTTGGCAGCCGACAGGACCCGCGGGGCTACACCTTC
TRBV20-1,-,TRBD1,TRBJ2-2,CSARGLRDSSNTGELFF,TGCAGTGCTAGAGGCCTCCGGGACAGCTCGAACACCGGGGAGCTGTTTTTT
TRBV5-1,many,-,TRBJ1-4,CASSLAGQSNEKLFF,TGCGCCAGCAGCTTGGCCGGGCAGAGTAATGAAAAACTGTTTTTT
TRBV2,many,-,TRBJ2-1,CASSEGTYNEQFF,TGTGCCAGCAGTGAAGGCACCTACAATGAGCAGTTCTTC
TRBV2,many,TRBD2,TRBJ2-1,CASSGTSVPQPWNEQFF,TGTGCCAGCTCCGGGACTAGCGTTCCCCAACCGTGGAATGAGCAGTTCTTC
TRBV2,-,-,TRBJ2-7,CATSTARSYEQYF,TGTGCCACTTCGACCGCAAGGTCCTACGAGCAGTACTTC
TRBV10-3,many,-,TRBJ2-1,CAISESSGASYNEQFF,TGTGCCATCAGTGAGTCATCGGGGGCATCCTACAATGAGCAGTTCTTC
TRBV7-8,many,-,TRBJ1-2,CASSSETGTNYGYTF,TGTGCCAGCAGCTCAGAGACAGGAACCAACTATGGCTACACCTTC
TRBV25-1,-,TRBD1,TRBJ2-1,CASSDRVSQGWNEQFF,TGTGCCAGCAGTGATAGGGTTTCACAGGGGTGGAATGAGCAGTTCTTC
TRBV11-3,-,-,TRBJ2-6,CASSLDTSGANVLTF,TGTGCCAGCAGCTTAGATACCTCTGGGGCCAACGTCCTGACTTTC
TRBV7-9,many,TRBD1,TRBJ2-5,CASSLGPGQGQETQYF,TGTGCCAGCAGCTTGGGGCCGGGACAGGGACAAGAGACCCAGTACTTC
TRBV29-1,-,-,TRBJ2-5,CSFELGSQETQYF,TGCAGCTTCGAGCTGGGGTCCCAAGAGACCCAGTACTTC
TRBV15,-,-,TRBJ2-7,CATSRVQNAYEQYF,TGTGCCACCAGCAGAGTTCAGAATGCCTACGAGCAGTACTTC
TRBV4-1,many,-,TRBJ2-7,CASSQAGIYSYEQYF,TGCGCCAGCAGCCAAGCCGGCATTTACTCCTACGAGCAGTACTTC